This T cell receptor (beta chain) was retrieved from a study of T cells after posttransplantation cyclophosphamide. V lost 4 bases to trimming and J lost 5 bases; unmatched junction nucleotides: 7. This CDR3 has 16 residues. The germline gives CDR1 KGHSH, CDR2 LQKENI. On the day of bone marrow donation, the related graft donor provided peripheral blood. TCRdb keeps only in-frame clones here, not all; method: immunoSEQ multiplex PCR. The repertoire includes tens of thousands of clones, around nine tenths of them detected once, and roughly 2.9% sits in the top ten. In regard to this clone: What it binds is unknown.

Whole-study findings and limits: Tissue-infiltrating T cells from skin or gut overlapped little with blood T cells. Later post-transplant blood repertoires were often dominated by donor CD8+ memory clones. After PTCy, TRB diversity resembled that of CNI/methotrexate controls.

V and J are TRBV18 and TRBJ1-5, with TRBD1 identical over 11 bases. The specimen was PBMCs. The TCR was taken from a woman aged 45-65 years in good health and a related stem cell transplant donor. Written as DNA, the CDR3 is TGTGCCAGCTCACTAACTGGGACAGGGGGTTATCAGCCCCAGCATTTT. The encoded protein is CASSLTGTGGYQPQHF.